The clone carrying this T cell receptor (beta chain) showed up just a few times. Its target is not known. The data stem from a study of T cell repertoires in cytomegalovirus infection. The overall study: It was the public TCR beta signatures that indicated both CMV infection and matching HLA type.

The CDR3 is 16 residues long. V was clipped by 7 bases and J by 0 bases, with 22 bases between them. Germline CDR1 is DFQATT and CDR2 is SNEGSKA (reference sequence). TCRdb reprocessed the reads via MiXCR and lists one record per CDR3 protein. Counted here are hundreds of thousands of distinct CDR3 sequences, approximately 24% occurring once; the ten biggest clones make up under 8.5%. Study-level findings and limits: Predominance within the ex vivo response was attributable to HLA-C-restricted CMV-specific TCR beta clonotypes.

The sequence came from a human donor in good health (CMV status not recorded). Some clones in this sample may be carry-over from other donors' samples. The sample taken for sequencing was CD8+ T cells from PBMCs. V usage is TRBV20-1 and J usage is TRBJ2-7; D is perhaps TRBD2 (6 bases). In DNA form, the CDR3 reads TGCAGTGTCAAAGCCCGGGACTCCCAACTCTCCTACGAGCAGTACTTC. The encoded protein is CSVKARDSQLSYEQYF.